This T cell receptor (beta chain) is from a study of cytomegalovirus exposure and HLA in healthy donors. Concerning this clone: Its target is unknown.

Study observations and caveats: TCR beta V- and J-gene trimming, according to a later analysis, was linked to a missense DCLRE1C variant. Overall, approximately 180 TCR beta chains were annotated as cytomegalovirus-associated. Sequencing depth across donors, presence/absence analyses assumed, was roughly uniform.

PCR was performed using 60 Vbeta and 13 Jbeta primers. Data came from immunoSEQ multiplex PCR; TCRdb stores just in-frame clones and leaves some out. The sample has some 140,000 clones, more than 60% seen once. Germline lookup yields CDR1 SGHTA and CDR2 FQGNSA. The CDR3 consists of 14 residues. Between the trimmed V and J ends, which lost 8 bases and 1 base, there was a span of 13 bases. V gene TRBV7-2 combines with J gene TRBJ2-3; the D gene is possibly TRBD2 (7 bases). This clonotype was sampled from a woman aged 18-30 years in good health and CMV-seronegative. Material: PBMCs. CDR3 bases: TGTGCCAGCTCCTTGGGGGGGCGCACAGATACGCAGTATTTT. Translation: CASSLGGRTDTQYF.